These 3 T cell receptor beta chains share one sample of origin, sequenced in a study of metastatic and nonmetastatic thyroid tumors (dated by TCRdb to 2020 to 2022). The method behind the library was PCR. Sequencer: Illumina HiSeq 4000. The public reads were reprocessed in TCRdb via fastp at Q25 and MiXCR, keeping in-frame beta chains. Here the sample has 25,000 or so clones; approximately 17% occur a single time. About 6.5% of the sample is in the top ten clones. None of the patients had been given any treatment before thyroid surgery. The sequenced sample consisted of blood. Every receptor here comes from a male donor with papillary thyroid cancer or a benign thyroid nodule (not recorded which). Some clones in this sample may be carry-over from other donors' samples.

Concerning this clone itself: The CDR3 ends on some other residue instead of the conserved phenylalanine or tryptophan, so this is likely a read error. The rearrangement joins TRBV27 to TRBJ2-7; D is undetermined. Looked up from germline, CDR1 is MNHEY and CDR2 is SMNVEV (reference sequence). The CDR3 sequence is 13 residues long. Written as DNA, the CDR3 is TGTGCCAGCAGTTTTGGGTTATACAACGATCAGTACTTG. This gives the protein CASSFGLYNDQYL.

This clone was found many times. V usage is TRBV6-1 and J usage is TRBJ2-1, with 12 bases fitting TRBD2. The CDR3 has 15 amino acids. V lost 6 bases, J lost 9 bases, and 9 bases stayed unmatched. Germline assignment: CDR1 MNHNS and CDR2 SASEGT. The CDR3 is CASSSSGRGTSEQFF. CDR3 coding DNA: TGTGCCAGCAGCTCTAGCGGGAGGGGAACCTCTGAGCAGTTCTTC.

This clone is deemed medium-sized. This chain links TRBV28 with TRBJ2-7, with TRBD1 as a possible D gene (5 bases). The CDR3 consists of 16 residues. Trimming removed 3 bases from V and 4 bases from J, with 19 bases in between. CDR1 and CDR2 (germline): MDHEN, SYDVKM. The CDR3 loop is CASSLPPRAGMYEQYF. The CDR3 DNA is TGTGCCAGCAGTTTGCCCCCCCGGGCAGGGATGTACGAGCAGTACTTC.